Below, 29 T cell receptor beta chains from the same sample are listed, as sequenced in a study of blood T cell repertoires in COVID-19. Profiling relied on immunoSEQ multiplex PCR, and the TCRdb table lists in-frame clones only, not all of them. The sample has under 300,000 clones, roughly 88% seen once. What was sequenced was peripheral blood. These receptors all come from an elderly man with acute or convalescent COVID-19.

This chain connects TRBV28 to TRBJ1-1, with D perhaps matching TRBD1 (5 bases). V lost 7 bases to trimming and J lost 1 base, with 10 bases between them. This CDR3 has 13 residues. CDR1 is MDHEN, CDR2 SYDVKM, per germline. The CDR3 DNA reads as TGTGCCAGCATTGGGGCGAGGAACACTGAAGCTTTCTTT. Its protein product is CASIGARNTEAFF.

The chain employs TRBV4-3 and TRBJ1-6; D is unresolved. The V gene lost 0 bases and the J gene lost 3 bases, with 3 bases spanning the gap. The CDR3 has 14 residues. Germline V gene sequence: CDR1 LGHNA, CDR2 YSLEER. The CDR3 sequence is CASSQELYNSPLHF. For the CDR3, the DNA is TGCGCCAGCAGCCAAGAACTCTATAATTCACCCCTCCACTTT.

The CDR3 protein is CASSQEGRVNTEAFF. In DNA form, the CDR3 reads TGTGCCAGCAGCCAAGAAGGCAGGGTGAACACTGAAGCTTTCTTT. V is TRBV4-2 and J is TRBJ1-1; the D gene is possibly TRBD1 (5 bases). Germline values: CDR1 LGHNA, CDR2 YNFKEQ. This CDR3 has 15 residues. V lost 0 bases and J lost 0, with 8 bases in between.

The genes are TRBV28 and TRBJ2-7; D remains ambiguous. This CDR3 is built from 14 residues. Looked up from germline, CDR1 is MDHEN and CDR2 is SYDVKM. V lost 5 bases, J lost 2 bases, and 13 bases lay in between. The CDR3 loop is CASSGGTLTYEQYF. In DNA, the CDR3 is TGTGCCAGCAGTGGCGGTACACTTACCTACGAGCAGTACTTC. Full variable domain (rest looked up from reference TRBV28 and TRBJ2-7): DVKVTQSSRYLVKRTGEKVFLECVQDMDHENMFWYRQDPGLGLRLIYFSYDVKMKEKGDIPEGYSVSREKKERFSLILESASTNQTSMYLCASSGGTLTYEQYFGPGTRLTVT.

CDR3 nucleotides: TGTGCCAGCAGCTCACAGTCTCCCTGGGAACTGTTTTTT. Its protein is CASSSQSPWELFF. This sequence joins TRBV7-9 and TRBJ1-4; D is unresolved. This CDR3 spans 13 amino acids. From germline, CDR1 is SEHNR and CDR2 FQNEAQ (reference sequence). Between the trimmed V and J ends, which lost 4 bases and 12 bases, there was a span of 15 bases.

The chain couples TRBV2 to TRBJ1-2; maybe TRBD1 (5 bases). Germline V gene lookup returns CDR1 SNHLY and CDR2 FYNNEI. The CDR3 extends over 13 amino acids. V gave up 6 bases and J gave up 7 bases, with 15 bases separating them. CDR3 residues: CASRALAGGGYTF. CDR3 bases: TGTGCCAGCAGAGCCCTAGCCGGGGGTGGCTACACCTTC.

The chain is built from TRBV7-9 and TRBJ1-2, with 9 bases matching TRBD1. Trimming removed 5 bases from V and 4 bases from J; junction bases left unmatched: 11. The CDR3 has 16 amino acids. Germline loops: CDR1 SEHNR, CDR2 FQNEAQ (reference sequence). CDR3 residues: CASSPRTGVISYGYTF. The DNA of the CDR3 is TGTGCCAGCAGCCCCCGGACAGGGGTGATTTCCTATGGCTACACCTTC. Full variable domain (rest looked up from reference TRBV7-9 and TRBJ1-2): DTGVSQNPRHKITKRGQNVTFRCDPISEHNRLYWYRQTLGQGPEFLTYFQNEAQLEKSRLLSDRFSAERPKGSFSTLEIQRTEQGDSAMYLCASSPRTGVISYGYTFGSGTRLTVV.

The rearrangement uses TRBV28 and TRBJ1-2; 8 bases are shared with TRBD1. The CDR3 length is 12 residues. Germline CDR1 MDHEN, CDR2 SYDVKM. Trimming took 5 bases from V and 7 from J; bases not matched to a gene: 3. CDR3 in amino acids: CASSGTGIGYTF. In DNA form, the CDR3 reads TGTGCCAGCAGTGGGACAGGCATTGGCTACACCTTC.

The gene calls are TRBV5-1 and TRBJ2-3; D perhaps matches TRBD1 (6 bases). CDR1 and CDR2 (germline): SGHRS, YFSETQ. Trimming pared 4 bases from V and 6 bases from J, leaving 9 bases between. CDR3 size: 12 residues. CDR3 coding DNA: TGCGCCAGCAGCCCACAGGGTGATACGCAGTATTTT. Protein: CASSPQGDTQYF.

The chain recombines TRBV10-3 with TRBJ1-5; 9 bases line up with TRBD1. V trimming: 10 bases; J trimming: 2 bases; junction bases outside the gene matches: 6. This CDR3 has 14 amino acids. CDR1 and CDR2 from the germline V gene are ENHRY and SYGVKD. Written as DNA, the CDR3 is TGTGCCACACAGGGGGCCCGGGGCAATCAGCCCCAGCATTTT. It specifies CATQGARGNQPQHF.

The V gene is TRBV19, the J gene TRBJ2-2, with unresolved D. The germline V gene encodes CDR1 LNHDA and CDR2 SQIVND (reference sequence). The V and J ends lost 5 bases and 5 bases respectively, with 12 bases between them. The CDR3 has 14 residues. CDR3 residues: CASSSTVVTGELFF. CDR3 sequence (DNA): TGTGCCAGTAGTTCTACGGTGGTAACCGGGGAGCTGTTTTTT.

V usage is TRBV27 and J usage is TRBJ2-7, with 8 bases fitting TRBD1. Trimming removed 7 bases from V and 4 bases from J; junction bases left unmatched: 6. Looked up from germline, CDR1 is MNHEY and CDR2 is SMNVEV (reference sequence). The CDR3 consists of 13 residues. The CDR3 sequence is CASMDRAGYEQYF. CDR3 sequence (DNA): TGTGCCAGCATGGACAGGGCGGGGTACGAGCAGTACTTC.

The V gene is TRBV5-1, the J gene TRBJ2-1, with D perhaps TRBD1 (6 bases). The V and J ends lost 2 bases and 6 bases respectively, with 15 bases between them. The CDR3 sequence is 15 residues long. CDR1 SGHRS and CDR2 YFSETQ come from the germline V gene. CDR3 nucleotides: TGCGCCAGCAGCTTATCCCAGGGGTCCATCAATGAGCAGTTCTTC. Amino acid sequence: CASSLSQGSINEQFF. The full variable domain, with the rest looked up from reference TRBV5-1 and TRBJ2-1, is KAGVTQTPRYLIKTRGQQVTLSCSPISGHRSVSWYQQTPGQGLQFLFEYFSETQRNKGNFPGRFSGRQFSNSRSEMNVSTLELGDSALYLCASSLSQGSINEQFFGPGTRLTVL.

The chain joins TRBV6-6 to TRBJ2-7, with 7 bases fitting TRBD2. The CDR3 has 15 residues. Germline lookup yields CDR1 MNHNY and CDR2 SVGAGI (reference sequence). With 2 bases clipped from V and 2 bases from J, the junction kept 6 bases outside the gene matches. The CDR3 DNA reads TGTGCCAGCAGTTACGGGAGTCTAGCGGCCTACGAGCAGTACTTC. Translation gives CASSYGSLAAYEQYF.

The rearrangement uses TRBV19 and TRBJ2-5; D is possibly TRBD1 (5 bases). V lost 0 bases to trimming and J lost 5 bases, with 13 bases between them. The length of the CDR3 is 15 residues. Per the germline V gene, CDR1 is LNHDA and CDR2 is SQIVND (reference sequence). CDR3 DNA sequence: TGTGCCAGTAGTATAGAGGCCTCGTCAGGGGAGACCCAGTACTTC. This sequence encodes CASSIEASSGETQYF.

The chain recombines TRBV5-1 with TRBJ1-2, with D unresolved. Germline V CDR1 and CDR2: SGHRS, YFSETQ. This CDR3 is built from 15 residues. Trimming stripped 0 bases from V and 8 bases from J, with 17 bases between. DNA for the CDR3: TGCGCCAGCAGCTTGGGGGTACGAGGGCTCGAAGGCTACACCTTC. Translating gives CASSLGVRGLEGYTF.

The chain is built from TRBV4-3 and TRBJ1-1; 9 positions agree with TRBD1. The CDR3 is made up of 15 amino acids. Trimming removed 4 bases from V and 3 bases from J; junction bases left unmatched: 6. Germline V gives CDR1 LGHNA, CDR2 YSLEER. CDR3 nucleotide sequence: TGCGCCAGCAGCCTAGGACAGGGGATGGACACTGAAGCTTTCTTT. Amino acid sequence: CASSLGQGMDTEAFF.

This sequence joins TRBV27 and TRBJ2-2; D might be TRBD1 (6 bases). Trimming took off 2 bases at V and 0 bases at J, with 13 bases between the two ends. Germline CDR1 MNHEY, CDR2 SMNVEV (reference sequence). This CDR3 comprises 17 residues. The CDR3 region is CASSLRDTSANTGELFF. The CDR3, as DNA: TGTGCCAGCAGTTTAAGGGACACTTCCGCGAACACCGGGGAGCTGTTTTTT.

This clone was seen only a few times. The CDR3 protein is CASSWTGSNQPQHF. The CDR3 DNA is TGTGCCAGCAGTTGGACAGGTTCTAATCAGCCCCAGCATTTT. The chain is built from TRBV6-6 and TRBJ1-5, with 7 positions matching TRBD1. Germline CDR1 is MNHNY and CDR2 is SVGAGI (reference sequence). The V gene end was trimmed by 4 bases and the J gene end by 4 bases; junction bases not matched to a gene: 4. The CDR3 length is 14 residues.

This chain uses TRBV3-1 (or the pseudogene TRBV3-2) with TRBJ2-5; 10 nucleotides agree with TRBD2. Looked up from germline, CDR1 is LGHDT and CDR2 is YNNKEL (reference sequence). The ends lost 0 bases at V and 7 bases at J; junction bases unmatched: 8. CDR3 length: 16 residues. CDR3 coding DNA: TGTGCCAGCAGCCAAGACCCCAGCGGGAGGGCCGGGACCCAGTACTTC. It yields the protein CASSQDPSGRAGTQYF.

This chain links TRBV19 with TRBJ2-7; D is possibly TRBD2 (6 bases). Germline CDR1 reads LNHDA; CDR2 reads SQIVND (reference sequence). The V end was cut by 7 bases, the J end by 6 bases, with 16 bases between. The CDR3 covers 13 residues. The CDR3 DNA is TGTGCCAGTACGTCGCGGCGGGGATCCGAGCAGTACTTC. Amino acids: CASTSRRGSEQYF. The full variable domain, with the rest looked up from reference TRBV19 and TRBJ2-7, is DGGITQSPKYLFRKEGQNVTLSCEQNLNHDAMYWYRQDPGQGLRLIYYSQIVNDFQKGDIAEGYSVSREKKESFPLTVTSAQKNPTAFYLCASTSRRGSEQYFGPGTRLTVT.

The chain combines TRBV28 with TRBJ1-5; TRBD1 matches at 7 bases. V lost 7 bases and J lost 3; bases outside the gene matches: 15. The CDR3 consists of 17 residues. CDR1 and CDR2 from the germline V gene are MDHEN and SYDVKM. CDR3 amino acids: CASIHLGGGRNNQPQHF. The CDR3 DNA reads TGTGCCAGCATTCACCTAGGGGGCGGACGTAACAATCAGCCCCAGCATTTT.

The chain recombines TRBV6-4 with TRBJ1-2, with no clear D. The CDR3 totals 14 residues. The V gene's germline CDR1 is MRHNA and CDR2 SNTAGT. V shed 0 bases and J shed 4 bases, with 9 bases lying between them. The CDR3 loop is CASSDSLGSYGYTF. The CDR3 region has the DNA TGTGCCAGCAGTGACTCCCTAGGTAGCTATGGCTACACCTTC.

The V gene is TRBV6-6, the J gene TRBJ2-5; TRBD2 matches 9 bases. The CDR3 totals 15 residues. The junction had 6 bases not matched to a gene; V was cut back by 7 bases and J by 0 bases. Germline-derived CDR1 and CDR2 are MNHNY and SVGAGI (reference sequence). The CDR3 DNA is TGTGCCAGCAAGGTAGCGGGGGCGTACCAAGAGACCCAGTACTTC. Protein sequence: CASKVAGAYQETQYF.

Notes on this clone: One junction end disagrees with the germline gene, perhaps due to a read error. This chain uses TRBV7-7 with TRBJ2-3; 11 bases are a match to TRBD2. In germline, CDR1 is SSHAT, CDR2 FNYEAQ (reference sequence). CDR3 length equals 15 residues. The chain's CDR3 is CASSPDGLAGVTQYF. CDR3 in DNA: TGTGCTAGCAGCCCGGACGGACTAGCGGGTGTTACGCAGTATTTT.

This chain uses TRBV28 with TRBJ2-3; D may be TRBD1 (5 bases). Trimming shortened V by 5 bases and J by 4 bases, and 13 bases separated the two germline ends. The CDR3 spans 14 residues. CDR1 and CDR2 from the germline V gene are MDHEN and SYDVKM. The CDR3 nucleotides read TGTGCCAGCAGTCCCTACCAGGGCGCAGATACGCAGTATTTT. The encoded protein is CASSPYQGADTQYF.

The rearrangement uses TRBV5-6 and TRBJ1-1; the D is unclear. The germline CDR1 and CDR2 sequences are SGHDT and YYEEEE. This CDR3 has 11 amino acids. Deletions cut 0 bases from V and 7 bases from J, with 4 bases between. CDR3 coding DNA: TGTGCCAGCAGCTTGGCCAGTGAAGCTTTCTTT. Protein: CASSLASEAFF. The entire variable domain, with the rest obtained from reference TRBV5-6 and TRBJ1-1, is as follows: DAGVTQSPTHLIKTRGQQVTLRCSPKSGHDTVSWYQQALGQGPQFIFQYYEEEERQRGNFPDRFSGHQFPNYSSELNVNALLLGDSALYLCASSLASEAFFGQGTRLTVV.

CDR3 sequence reads: CASSLRGRDWETQYF. CDR3 nucleotide sequence: TGTGCCAGCAGTTTACGGGGGAGGGATTGGGAGACCCAGTACTTC. This sequence joins TRBV28 and TRBJ2-5, with 7 nucleotides matching TRBD2. This CDR3 region has 15 residues. With 2 bases clipped from V and 5 bases from J, the junction kept 8 bases outside the gene matches. Germline V gene lookup returns CDR1 MDHEN and CDR2 SYDVKM.

V is TRBV6-6 and J is TRBJ2-2, with 16 bases fitting TRBD2. In germline, CDR1 is MNHNY, CDR2 SVGAGI (reference sequence). V lost 5 bases and J lost 0; bases outside the gene matches: 6. The CDR3 is 19 residues long. This chain's CDR3 is CASSRTGTSGGANTGELFF. CDR3 nucleotides: TGTGCCAGCAGTCGCACCGGGACTAGCGGGGGGGCGAACACCGGGGAGCTGTTTTTT.